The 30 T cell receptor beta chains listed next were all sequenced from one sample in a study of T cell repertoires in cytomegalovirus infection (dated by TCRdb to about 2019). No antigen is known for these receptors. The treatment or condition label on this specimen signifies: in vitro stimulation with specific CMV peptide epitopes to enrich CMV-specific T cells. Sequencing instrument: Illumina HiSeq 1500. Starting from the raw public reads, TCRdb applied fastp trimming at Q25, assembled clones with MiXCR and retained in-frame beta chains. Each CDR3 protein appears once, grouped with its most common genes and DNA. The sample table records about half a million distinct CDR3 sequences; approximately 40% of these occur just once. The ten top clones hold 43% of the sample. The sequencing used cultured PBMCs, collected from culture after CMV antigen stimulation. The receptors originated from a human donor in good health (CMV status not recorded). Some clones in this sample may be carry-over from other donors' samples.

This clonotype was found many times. The CDR3 nucleotides read TGTGCCAGCAGCTTAGTTGCGGGGGCCGGGGGTGAGCAGTTCTTC. As protein: CASSLVAGAGGEQFF. This rearrangement joins TRBV7-2 to TRBJ2-1; the D gene is possibly TRBD2 (7 bases). This CDR3 comprises 15 residues. Germline assignment: CDR1 SGHTA and CDR2 FQGNSA. V was shortened by 1 base and J by 9 bases, with 16 bases between the two germline ends.

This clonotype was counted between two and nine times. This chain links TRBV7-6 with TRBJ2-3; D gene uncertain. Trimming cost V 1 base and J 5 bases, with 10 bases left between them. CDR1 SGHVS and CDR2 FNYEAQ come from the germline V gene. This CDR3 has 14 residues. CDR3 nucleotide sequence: TGTGCCAGCAGCTTAGGGTCGTTAGGAGATACGCAGTATTTT. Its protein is CASSLGSLGDTQYF.

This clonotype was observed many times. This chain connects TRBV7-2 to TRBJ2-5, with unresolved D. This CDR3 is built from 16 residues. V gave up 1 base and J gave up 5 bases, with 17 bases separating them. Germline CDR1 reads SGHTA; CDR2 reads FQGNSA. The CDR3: CASSLVASADRETQYF. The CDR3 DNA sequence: TGTGCCAGCAGCTTAGTGGCCAGCGCTGATCGGGAGACCCAGTACTTC.

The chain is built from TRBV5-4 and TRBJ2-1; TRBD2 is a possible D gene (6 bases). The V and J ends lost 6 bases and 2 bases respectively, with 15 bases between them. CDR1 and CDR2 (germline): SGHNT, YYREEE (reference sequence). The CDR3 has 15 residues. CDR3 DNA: TGTGCCAGCACCCTGGGGGGAACTACCTACAATGAGCAGTTCTTC. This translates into CASTLGGTTYNEQFF.

The CDR3 here is CSAIAGTGSLYGYTF. CDR3 coding DNA: TGCAGTGCAATTGCAGGGACAGGATCCCTCTATGGCTACACCTTC. V usage is TRBV20-1 and J usage is TRBJ1-2; 8 bases line up with TRBD1. V shed 6 bases, J shed 4 bases, and the junction held 13 bases outside the gene matches. The length of the CDR3 is 15 residues. Germline V gene data show CDR1 as DFQATT and CDR2 as SNEGSKA (reference sequence).

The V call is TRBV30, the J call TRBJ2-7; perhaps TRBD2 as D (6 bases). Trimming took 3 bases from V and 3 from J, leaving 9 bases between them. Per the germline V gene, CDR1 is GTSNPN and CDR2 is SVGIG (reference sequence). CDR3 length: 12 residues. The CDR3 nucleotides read TGTGCCTGGAGGGGACTTTTCTACGAGCAGTACTTC. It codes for CAWRGLFYEQYF.

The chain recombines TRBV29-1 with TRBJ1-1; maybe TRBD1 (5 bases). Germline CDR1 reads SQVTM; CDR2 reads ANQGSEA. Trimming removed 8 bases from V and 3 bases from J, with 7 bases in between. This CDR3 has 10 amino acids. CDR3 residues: CSIRDTEAFF. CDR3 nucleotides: TGCAGCATCAGGGACACTGAAGCTTTCTTT.

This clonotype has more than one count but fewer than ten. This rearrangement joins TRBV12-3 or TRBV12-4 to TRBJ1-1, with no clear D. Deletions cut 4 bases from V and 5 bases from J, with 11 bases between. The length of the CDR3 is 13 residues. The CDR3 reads CASSSHPPTEAFF. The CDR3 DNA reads TGTGCCAGCAGTTCCCATCCCCCGACTGAAGCTTTCTTT.

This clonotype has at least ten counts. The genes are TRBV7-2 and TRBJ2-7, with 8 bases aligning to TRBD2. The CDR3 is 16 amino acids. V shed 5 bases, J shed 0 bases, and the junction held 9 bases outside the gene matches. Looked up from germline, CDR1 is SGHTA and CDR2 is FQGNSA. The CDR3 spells CASSPGSGSGSYEQYF. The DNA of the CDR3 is TGTGCCAGCAGCCCAGGAAGCGGGAGTGGCTCCTACGAGCAGTACTTC. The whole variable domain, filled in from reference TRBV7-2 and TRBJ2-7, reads GAGVSQSPSNKVTEKGKDVELRCDPISGHTALYWYRQSLGQGLEFLIYFQGNSAPDKSGLPSDRFSAERTGGSVSTLTIQRTQQEDSAVYLCASSPGSGSGSYEQYFGPGTRLTVT.

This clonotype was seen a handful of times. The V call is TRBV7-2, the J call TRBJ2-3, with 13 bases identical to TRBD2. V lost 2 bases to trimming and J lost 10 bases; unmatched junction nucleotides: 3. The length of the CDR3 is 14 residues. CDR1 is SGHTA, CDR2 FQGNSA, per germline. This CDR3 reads CASSLQGLAGPQYF. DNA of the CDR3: TGTGCCAGCAGCTTACAGGGACTAGCGGGACCGCAGTATTTT.

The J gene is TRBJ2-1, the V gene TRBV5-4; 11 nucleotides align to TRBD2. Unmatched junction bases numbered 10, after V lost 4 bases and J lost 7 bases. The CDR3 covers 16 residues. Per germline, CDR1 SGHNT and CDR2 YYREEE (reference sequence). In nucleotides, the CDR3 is TGTGCCAGCAGCCAGAGATTAGCGGGGGGGCAGAATGAGCAGTTCTTC. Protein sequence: CASSQRLAGGQNEQFF.

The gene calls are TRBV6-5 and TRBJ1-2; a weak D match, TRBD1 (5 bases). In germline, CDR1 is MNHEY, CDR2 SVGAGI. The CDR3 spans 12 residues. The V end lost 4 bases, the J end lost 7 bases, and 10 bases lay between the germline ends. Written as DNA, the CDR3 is TGTGCCAGCAGTTCGCGGGGCTCTGGCTACACCTTC. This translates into CASSSRGSGYTF.

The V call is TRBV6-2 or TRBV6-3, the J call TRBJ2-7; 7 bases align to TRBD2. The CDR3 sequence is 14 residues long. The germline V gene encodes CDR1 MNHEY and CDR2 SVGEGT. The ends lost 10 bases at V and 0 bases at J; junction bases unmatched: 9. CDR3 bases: TGTGCCACCCACTCAGCGGGGAGCTCCTACGAGCAGTACTTC. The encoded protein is CATHSAGSSYEQYF.

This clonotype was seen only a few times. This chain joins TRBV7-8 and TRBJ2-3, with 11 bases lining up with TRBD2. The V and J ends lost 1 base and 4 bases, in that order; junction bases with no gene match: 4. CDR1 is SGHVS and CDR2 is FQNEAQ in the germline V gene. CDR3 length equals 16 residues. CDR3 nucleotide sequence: TGTGCCAGCAGCTTAGGGGTTAGCGGGAGGGCAGATACGCAGTATTTT. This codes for CASSLGVSGRADTQYF.

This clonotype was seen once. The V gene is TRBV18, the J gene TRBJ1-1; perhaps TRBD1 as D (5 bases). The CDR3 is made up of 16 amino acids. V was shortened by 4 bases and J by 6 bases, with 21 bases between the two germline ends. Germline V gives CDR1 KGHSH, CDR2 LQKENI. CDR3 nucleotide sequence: TGTGCCAGCTCACAAGGGGTGGGTACAACAAGCGCTGAAGCTTTCTTT. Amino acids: CASSQGVGTTSAEAFF.

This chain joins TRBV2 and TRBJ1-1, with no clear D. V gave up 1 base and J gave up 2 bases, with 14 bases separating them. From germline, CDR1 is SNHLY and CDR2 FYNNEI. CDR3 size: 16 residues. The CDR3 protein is CASSEGRGIGNTEAFF. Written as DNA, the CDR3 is TGTGCCAGCAGTGAAGGGCGCGGGATCGGAAACACTGAAGCTTTCTTT.

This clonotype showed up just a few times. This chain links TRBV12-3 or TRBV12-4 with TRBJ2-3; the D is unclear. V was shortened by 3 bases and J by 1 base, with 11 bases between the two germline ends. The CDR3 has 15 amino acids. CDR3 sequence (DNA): TGTGCCAGCAGTTTTCGGCCTAGGGGCACAGATACGCAGTATTTT. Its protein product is CASSFRPRGTDTQYF.

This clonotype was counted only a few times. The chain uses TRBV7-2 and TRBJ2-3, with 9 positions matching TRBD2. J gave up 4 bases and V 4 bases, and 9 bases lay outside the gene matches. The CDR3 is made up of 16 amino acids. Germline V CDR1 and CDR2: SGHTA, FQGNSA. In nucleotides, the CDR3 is TGTGCCAGCAGCTCAGTAGCGGGAGTTCTCTCAGATACGCAGTATTTT. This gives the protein CASSSVAGVLSDTQYF.

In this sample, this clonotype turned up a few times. CDR3 protein: CSASGRAGNEQFF. The CDR3 DNA sequence: TGCAGTGCTAGCGGGAGGGCCGGCAATGAGCAGTTCTTC. The chain couples TRBV20-1 to TRBJ2-1, with 8 nucleotides matching TRBD2. CDR1 is DFQATT and CDR2 is SNEGSKA in the germline V gene (reference sequence). V lost 3 bases, J lost 6 bases, and 4 bases stayed unmatched. The CDR3 runs 13 residues.

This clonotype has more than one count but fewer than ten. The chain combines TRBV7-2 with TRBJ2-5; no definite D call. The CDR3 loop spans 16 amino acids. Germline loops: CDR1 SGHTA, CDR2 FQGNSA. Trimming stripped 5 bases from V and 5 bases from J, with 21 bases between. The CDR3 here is CASSPRLDRTRETQYF. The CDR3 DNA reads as TGTGCCAGCAGCCCACGCCTTGACCGGACCAGGGAGACCCAGTACTTC.

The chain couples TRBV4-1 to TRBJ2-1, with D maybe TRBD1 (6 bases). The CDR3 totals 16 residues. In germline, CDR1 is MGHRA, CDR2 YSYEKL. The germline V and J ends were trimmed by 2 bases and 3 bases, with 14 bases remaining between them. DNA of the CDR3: TGCGCCAGCAGCCAACTGACAGGCGGAGTCTACAATGAGCAGTTCTTC. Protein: CASSQLTGGVYNEQFF.

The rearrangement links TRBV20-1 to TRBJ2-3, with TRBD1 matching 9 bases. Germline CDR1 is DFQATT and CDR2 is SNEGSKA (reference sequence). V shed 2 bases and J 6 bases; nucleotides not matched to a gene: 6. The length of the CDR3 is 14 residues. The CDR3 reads CSARPTGTGDTQYF. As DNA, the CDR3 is TGCAGTGCTAGACCCACCGGGACAGGGGATACGCAGTATTTT.

CDR3 sequence reads: CASSLRQGYYGYTF. The CDR3 DNA reads as TGTGCCAGCAGCTTGCGACAGGGCTACTATGGCTACACCTTC. The rearrangement links TRBV7-2 to TRBJ1-2, with 7 bases fitting TRBD1. V was pared by 3 bases and J by 3 bases, with 4 bases of the junction left unmatched. The CDR3 covers 14 residues. Germline V gene lookup returns CDR1 SGHTA and CDR2 FQGNSA.

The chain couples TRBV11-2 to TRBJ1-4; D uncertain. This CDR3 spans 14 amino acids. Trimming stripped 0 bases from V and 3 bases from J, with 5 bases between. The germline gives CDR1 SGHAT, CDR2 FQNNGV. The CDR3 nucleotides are TGTGCCAGCAGCTTAGAGGGTGCTAATGAAAAACTGTTTTTT. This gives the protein CASSLEGANEKLFF.

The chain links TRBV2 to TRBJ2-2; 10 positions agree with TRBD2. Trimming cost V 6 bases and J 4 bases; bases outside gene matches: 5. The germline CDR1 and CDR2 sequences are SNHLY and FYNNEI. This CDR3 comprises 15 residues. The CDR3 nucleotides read TGTGCCAGCAGAGATGGACTAGCGGCCACCGGGGAGCTGTTTTTT. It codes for CASRDGLAATGELFF.

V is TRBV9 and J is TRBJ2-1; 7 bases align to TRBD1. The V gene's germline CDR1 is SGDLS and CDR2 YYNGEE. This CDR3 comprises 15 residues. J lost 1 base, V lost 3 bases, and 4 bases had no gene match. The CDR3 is CASSGLDRSYNEQFF. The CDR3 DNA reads TGTGCCAGCAGCGGCCTGGACAGGTCCTACAATGAGCAGTTCTTC.

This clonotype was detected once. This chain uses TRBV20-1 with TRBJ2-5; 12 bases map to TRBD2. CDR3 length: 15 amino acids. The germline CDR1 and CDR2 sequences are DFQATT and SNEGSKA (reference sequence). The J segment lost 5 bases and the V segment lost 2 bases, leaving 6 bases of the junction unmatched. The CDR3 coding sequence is TGCAGTGCTAGACCTAGCGGGGGGGCCGGGGAGACCCAGTACTTC. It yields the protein CSARPSGGAGETQYF.

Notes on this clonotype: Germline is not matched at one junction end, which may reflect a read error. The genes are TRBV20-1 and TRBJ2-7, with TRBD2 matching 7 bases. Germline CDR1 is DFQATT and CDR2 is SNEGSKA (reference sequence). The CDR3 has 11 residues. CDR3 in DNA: TGCAGTGCTCGATCGGGACTACAGGCCCTCTTC. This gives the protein CSARSGLQALF.

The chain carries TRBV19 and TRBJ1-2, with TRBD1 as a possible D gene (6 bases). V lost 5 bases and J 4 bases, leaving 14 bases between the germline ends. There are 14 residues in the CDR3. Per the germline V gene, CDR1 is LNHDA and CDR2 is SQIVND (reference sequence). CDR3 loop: CASSQQGYGYGYTF. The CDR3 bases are TGTGCCAGTAGTCAACAGGGTTATGGCTATGGCTACACCTTC.

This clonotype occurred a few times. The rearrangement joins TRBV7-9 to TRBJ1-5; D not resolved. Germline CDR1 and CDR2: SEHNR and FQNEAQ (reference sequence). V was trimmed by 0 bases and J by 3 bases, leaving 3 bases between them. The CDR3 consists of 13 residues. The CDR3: CASSLAVNQPQHF. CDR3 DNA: TGTGCCAGCAGCTTAGCTGTCAATCAGCCCCAGCATTTT.